Listed below are T cell receptor beta chains from one sample, sequenced in a study of blood T cell repertoires in COVID-19. TCRdb's table, derived via immunoSEQ multiplex PCR, lists solely in-frame clones and lacks some. The profile shows under 75,000 clones, about 80% of them singletons. Sequenced material: peripheral blood. Receptors were obtained from a man in his sixties or seventies who had recovered from COVID-19. The CDR3 runs from the conserved cysteine through the conserved F or W. D genes are given only for firm matches. Clone size appears in some rows only: once, few, many, or a class for an expanded clone.

abundance: .
v_gene: TRBV6-5
j_gene: TRBJ2-3
d_gene: TRBD1
CDR3nt: TGTGCCAGCAGGCCGACAGGGTACACAGATACGCAGTATTTT
CDR3aa: CASRPTGYTDTQYF

abundance: .
v_gene: TRBV6-5
j_gene: TRBJ1-3
d_gene: TRBD1
CDR3nt: TGTGCCAGCAGCCGCAGGGGGGTCTCTGGAAACACCATATATTTT
CDR3aa: CASSRRGVSGNTIYF

abundance: .
v_gene: TRBV11-2
j_gene: TRBJ2-7
d_gene: .
CDR3nt: TGTGCCAGCAGCTTAGATCAGGCCACCTACGAGCAGTACTTC
CDR3aa: CASSLDQATYEQYF

abundance: .
v_gene: TRBV11-2
j_gene: TRBJ1-3
d_gene: TRBD1
CDR3nt: TGTGCCAGCGGACAGGTTGGAAACACCATATATTTT
CDR3aa: CASGQVGNTIYF

abundance: .
v_gene: TRBV7-6
j_gene: TRBJ2-2
d_gene: TRBD1
CDR3nt: TGTGCCAGCAGCCCTCCCTCAGGGGGCAGGGTAACCGGGGAGCTGTTTTTT
CDR3aa: CASSPPSGGRVTGELFF

abundance: .
v_gene: TRBV6-5
j_gene: TRBJ1-1
d_gene: .
CDR3nt: TGTGCCAGCAGTTACTCGGGGGGGCTGAACACTGAAGCTTTCTTT
CDR3aa: CASSYSGGLNTEAFF

abundance: .
v_gene: TRBV27
j_gene: TRBJ2-7
d_gene: TRBD2
CDR3nt: TGTGCCAGCAGTTTAATCTCCCCTCCGGGAGGGAGCTCCTACGAGCAGTACTTC
CDR3aa: CASSLISPPGGSSYEQYF

abundance: .
v_gene: TRBV12-3/TRBV12-4
j_gene: TRBJ2-7
d_gene: .
CDR3nt: TGTGCCAGCAGTTTTCAGGTTAGGGGCGAGCAGTACTTC
CDR3aa: CASSFQVRGEQYF

abundance: .
v_gene: TRBV29-1
j_gene: TRBJ1-4
d_gene: .
CDR3nt: TGCAGCGTTGCAAGGACAGAGAATGAAAAACTGTTTTTT
CDR3aa: CSVARTENEKLFF

abundance: .
v_gene: TRBV7-9
j_gene: TRBJ1-3
d_gene: .
CDR3nt: TGTGCCAGCAGCGCACAAGTCTTTTTACCAACAAACACCATATATTTT
CDR3aa: CASSAQVFLPTNTIYF

abundance: .
v_gene: TRBV7-2
j_gene: TRBJ2-5
d_gene: TRBD1
CDR3nt: TGTGCCAGCAGCCTGGACCAGGGACAGCAAGAGACCCAGTACTTC
CDR3aa: CASSLDQGQQETQYF

abundance: .
v_gene: TRBV28
j_gene: TRBJ1-4
d_gene: .
CDR3nt: TGTGCCAGCAGGCGGGGGGGGTCAAATGAAAAACTGTTTTTT
CDR3aa: CASRRGGSNEKLFF

abundance: .
v_gene: TRBV3-1/TRBV3-2
j_gene: TRBJ2-7
d_gene: .
CDR3nt: TGTGCCAGCAGCCGTCAAGGGGTCTACGAGCAGTACTTC
CDR3aa: CASSRQGVYEQYF

abundance: .
v_gene: TRBV11-2
j_gene: TRBJ2-1
d_gene: .
CDR3nt: TGTGCCAGCAGCTTTCAGCGGCCCTTTCCCTACAATGAGCAGTTCTTC
CDR3aa: CASSFQRPFPYNEQFF

abundance: .
v_gene: TRBV2
j_gene: TRBJ2-5
d_gene: TRBD1
CDR3nt: TGTGCCAGCAGGAATCCTCAAGGGACAGGGTCCGAGACCCAGTACTTC
CDR3aa: CASRNPQGTGSETQYF

abundance: .
v_gene: TRBV9
j_gene: TRBJ2-6
d_gene: TRBD1
CDR3nt: TGTGCCAGCAGCCCCCGACAGGGCTCTGGGGCCAACGTCCTGACTTTC
CDR3aa: CASSPRQGSGANVLTF

abundance: .
v_gene: TRBV19
j_gene: TRBJ2-1
d_gene: .
CDR3nt: TGTGCCAGTAGCTTGGGGCCTTTTCAGCAGTTCTTC
CDR3aa: CASSLGPFQQFF

abundance: .
v_gene: TRBV5-5
j_gene: TRBJ2-1
d_gene: .
CDR3nt: TGTGCCAGCAGCAGTAGGGGTGGTGAGCAGTTCTTC
CDR3aa: CASSSRGGEQFF

abundance: .
v_gene: TRBV12-3/TRBV12-4
j_gene: TRBJ1-6
d_gene: TRBD1
CDR3nt: TGTGCCAGCAGGACAGGGGGAGATTCACCCCTCCACTTT
CDR3aa: CASRTGGDSPLHF

abundance: once
v_gene: TRBV7-9
j_gene: TRBJ1-5
d_gene: .
CDR3nt: TGTGCCACCACTGGCCCGGGGATGGGAAATCAGCCCCAGCATTTT
CDR3aa: CATTGPGMGNQPQHF

abundance: .
v_gene: TRBV5-4
j_gene: TRBJ2-5
d_gene: .
CDR3nt: TGTGCCAGCAGCTTTAGCGGTGAAGAGACCCAGTACTTC
CDR3aa: CASSFSGEETQYF

abundance: .
v_gene: TRBV7-6
j_gene: TRBJ2-1
d_gene: .
CDR3nt: TGTGCCAGCAGCTTAGCGGACTCAGCCAATGAGCAGTTCTTC
CDR3aa: CASSLADSANEQFF

abundance: .
v_gene: TRBV19
j_gene: TRBJ2-7
d_gene: .
CDR3nt: TGTGCCAGTAGCCCCCTGGGGACTTCCTACGAGCAGTACTTC
CDR3aa: CASSPLGTSYEQYF

abundance: .
v_gene: TRBV10-3
j_gene: TRBJ2-3
d_gene: TRBD2
CDR3nt: TGTGCCATCAGTGAGTTCCTAGCGGGAGAGGCAGATACGCAGTATTTT
CDR3aa: CAISEFLAGEADTQYF

abundance: .
v_gene: TRBV5-1
j_gene: TRBJ2-3
d_gene: TRBD2
CDR3nt: TGCGCCAGCAGTTCGGGACTAGGAACAGATACGCAGTATTTT
CDR3aa: CASSSGLGTDTQYF

abundance: .
v_gene: TRBV29-1
j_gene: TRBJ2-7
d_gene: .
CDR3nt: TGCAGCGGGGCAAGGGACACCCACGAGCAGTACTTC
CDR3aa: CSGARDTHEQYF

abundance: .
v_gene: TRBV5-1
j_gene: TRBJ2-3
d_gene: .
CDR3nt: TGCGCCAGCAGCTTGGCCAGGGCGGGCGCGGGATTCAGCACAGATACGCAGTATTTT
CDR3aa: CASSLARAGAGFSTDTQYF

abundance: once
v_gene: TRBV23-1
j_gene: TRBJ2-1
d_gene: TRBD2
CDR3nt: TGCGCCAGCAGTCTTCGAGCGGGGGGGAAAGGTGGCAATGAGCAGTTCTTC
CDR3aa: CASSLRAGGKGGNEQFF

abundance: .
v_gene: TRBV19
j_gene: TRBJ2-2
d_gene: .
CDR3nt: TGTGCCAGTAGACAGGGTTTGAACACCGGGGAGCTGTTTTTT
CDR3aa: CASRQGLNTGELFF

abundance: .
v_gene: TRBV6-5
j_gene: TRBJ2-1
d_gene: TRBD2
CDR3nt: TGTGCCAGCAGTTCAGGGACTAGCGTCCCCGGGAATGAGCAGTTCTTC
CDR3aa: CASSSGTSVPGNEQFF

abundance: .
v_gene: TRBV19
j_gene: TRBJ1-2
d_gene: .
CDR3nt: TGTGCCAGTAGTATAGGGACAGTGGAAAACTATGGCTACACCTTC
CDR3aa: CASSIGTVENYGYTF

abundance: .
v_gene: TRBV6-4
j_gene: TRBJ2-1
d_gene: TRBD2
CDR3nt: TGTGCCAGCAGTGACTCTAGCGGGAGAAGGGGTGAGCAGTTCTTC
CDR3aa: CASSDSSGRRGEQFF

abundance: .
v_gene: TRBV6-2/TRBV6-3
j_gene: TRBJ1-5
d_gene: .
CDR3nt: TGTGCCAGCAGTTCCCGGGGGGGGAGTCATCAGCCCCAGCATTTT
CDR3aa: CASSSRGGSHQPQHF

abundance: .
v_gene: TRBV29-1
j_gene: TRBJ1-2
d_gene: TRBD1
CDR3nt: TGCAGCGTGGGGAACAGGGGGCAAGACTTC
CDR3aa: CSVGNRGQDF

abundance: once
v_gene: TRBV4-2
j_gene: TRBJ2-1
d_gene: .
CDR3nt: TGTGCCAGCAGCCAAGGGGGGGCCGCGGGAGATCCCGAGGCCGCGTTCTTC
CDR3aa: CASSQGGAAGDPEAAFF

abundance: .
v_gene: TRBV11-2
j_gene: TRBJ2-3
d_gene: TRBD2
CDR3nt: TGTGCCAGCAGCCGAGCGGGGGGGCAAGCAGATACGCAGTATTTT
CDR3aa: CASSRAGGQADTQYF

abundance: few
v_gene: TRBV27
j_gene: TRBJ2-3
d_gene: TRBD2
CDR3nt: TGTGCCAGCAGTCCCTGGGGACTAGCGGGAGGAGATACGCAGTATTTT
CDR3aa: CASSPWGLAGGDTQYF

abundance: few
v_gene: TRBV7-2
j_gene: TRBJ2-1
d_gene: TRBD2
CDR3nt: TGTGCCAGCAGGTGGACTAGCGGGAGTAATGAGCAGTTCTTC
CDR3aa: CASRWTSGSNEQFF

abundance: few
v_gene: TRBV5-1
j_gene: TRBJ2-5
d_gene: TRBD1
CDR3nt: TGCGCCAGCAGCCACGGGACAGAACTGCAAGAGACCCAGTACTTC
CDR3aa: CASSHGTELQETQYF

abundance: .
v_gene: TRBV7-9
j_gene: TRBJ2-3
d_gene: .
CDR3nt: TGTGCCAGCAGCTTAGCTGTGGGGGCCGGCTACACAGATACGCAGTATTTT
CDR3aa: CASSLAVGAGYTDTQYF

abundance: .
v_gene: TRBV12-2
j_gene: TRBJ1-2
d_gene: .
CDR3nt: TGTGCAAGTCGCTTCCCGCTCTCTTACCCTCGGGGCTACACCTTC
CDR3aa: CASRFPLSYPRGYTF

abundance: .
v_gene: TRBV6-5
j_gene: TRBJ2-7
d_gene: .
CDR3nt: TGTGCCAGCAGCCAAAGCGGGTCCGAGCAGTACTTC
CDR3aa: CASSQSGSEQYF

abundance: .
v_gene: TRBV19
j_gene: TRBJ2-7
d_gene: .
CDR3nt: TGTGCCAGCAGCCGAGACTGGGAGTCCTACGAGCAGTACTTC
CDR3aa: CASSRDWESYEQYF

abundance: .
v_gene: TRBV6-5
j_gene: TRBJ2-3
d_gene: .
CDR3nt: TGTGCCAGCAGTTATTCCCAGGGTTCAGATACGCAGTATTTT
CDR3aa: CASSYSQGSDTQYF

abundance: .
v_gene: TRBV4-2
j_gene: TRBJ2-4
d_gene: TRBD1
CDR3nt: TGTGCCAGCAGCCAAGACACAGGGGGCGTAAACATTCAGTACTTC
CDR3aa: CASSQDTGGVNIQYF

abundance: few
v_gene: TRBV6-5
j_gene: TRBJ2-3
d_gene: .
CDR3nt: TGTGCCAGCAGACAAACAGATACGCAGTATTTT
CDR3aa: CASRQTDTQYF

abundance: .
v_gene: TRBV10-2
j_gene: TRBJ1-5
d_gene: .
CDR3nt: TGCGCCAGCAGTGAGTCGGGCGAGGGTCAGCCCCAGCATTTT
CDR3aa: CASSESGEGQPQHF